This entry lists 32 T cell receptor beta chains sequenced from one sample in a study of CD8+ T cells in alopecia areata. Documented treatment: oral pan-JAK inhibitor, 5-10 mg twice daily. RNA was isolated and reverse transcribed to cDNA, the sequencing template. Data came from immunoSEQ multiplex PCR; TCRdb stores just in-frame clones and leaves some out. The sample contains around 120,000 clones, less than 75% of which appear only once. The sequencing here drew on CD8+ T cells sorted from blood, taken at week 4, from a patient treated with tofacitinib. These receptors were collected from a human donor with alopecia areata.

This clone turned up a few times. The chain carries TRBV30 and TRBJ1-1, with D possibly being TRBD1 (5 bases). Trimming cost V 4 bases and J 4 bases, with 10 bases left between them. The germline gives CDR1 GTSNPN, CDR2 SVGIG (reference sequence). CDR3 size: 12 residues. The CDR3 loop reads CAWTRGVTEAFF. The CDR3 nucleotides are TGTGCCTGGACAAGAGGGGTCACTGAAGCTTTCTTT.

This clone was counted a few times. CDR3 residues: CAWSADGNTEAFF. The CDR3 bases are TGTGCCTGGAGTGCGGACGGGAACACTGAAGCTTTCTTT. The chain combines TRBV30 with TRBJ1-1; unclear D gene. Germline V lookup: CDR1 GTSNPN, CDR2 SVGIG (reference sequence). The CDR3 extends over 13 amino acids. The V end lost 1 base, the J end lost 1 base, and 7 bases lay between the germline ends.

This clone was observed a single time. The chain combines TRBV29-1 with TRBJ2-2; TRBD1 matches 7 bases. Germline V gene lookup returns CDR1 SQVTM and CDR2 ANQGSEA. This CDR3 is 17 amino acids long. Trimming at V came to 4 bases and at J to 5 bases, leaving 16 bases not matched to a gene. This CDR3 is CSVGGHTGEGDTGELFF. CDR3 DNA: TGCAGCGTTGGGGGCCATACAGGGGAAGGGGATACCGGGGAGCTGTTTTTT.

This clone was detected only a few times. The CDR3 nucleotides are TGTGCCAGCGGAATCCCGGGACAGGGGGCACGCACAGATACGCAGTATTTT. It yields the protein CASGIPGQGARTDTQYF. The V and J genes are TRBV5-4 and TRBJ2-3; 12 bases agree with TRBD1. This CDR3 spans 17 amino acids. V shed 7 bases, J shed 1 base, and the junction held 10 bases outside the gene matches. Germline V gives CDR1 SGHNT, CDR2 YYREEE (reference sequence).

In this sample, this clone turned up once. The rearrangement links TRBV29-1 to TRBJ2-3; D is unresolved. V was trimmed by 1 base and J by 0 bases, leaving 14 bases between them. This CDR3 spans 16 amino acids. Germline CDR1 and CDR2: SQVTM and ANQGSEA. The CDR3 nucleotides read TGCAGCGTTGAAGGGCCTTTAAAGACTAGCACAGATACGCAGTATTTT. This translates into CSVEGPLKTSTDTQYF.

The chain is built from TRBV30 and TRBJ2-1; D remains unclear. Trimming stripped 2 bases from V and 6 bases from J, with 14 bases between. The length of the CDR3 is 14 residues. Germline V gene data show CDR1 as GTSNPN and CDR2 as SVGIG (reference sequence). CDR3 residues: CAWSQIDGVNEQFF. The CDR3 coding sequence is TGTGCCTGGAGTCAGATTGACGGCGTCAATGAGCAGTTCTTC. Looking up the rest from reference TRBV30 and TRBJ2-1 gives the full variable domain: SQTIHQWPATLVQPVGSPLSLECTVEGTSNPNLYWYRQAAGRGLQLLFYSVGIGQISSEVPQNLSASRPQDRQFILSSKKLLLSDSGFYLCAWSQIDGVNEQFFGPGTRLTVL.

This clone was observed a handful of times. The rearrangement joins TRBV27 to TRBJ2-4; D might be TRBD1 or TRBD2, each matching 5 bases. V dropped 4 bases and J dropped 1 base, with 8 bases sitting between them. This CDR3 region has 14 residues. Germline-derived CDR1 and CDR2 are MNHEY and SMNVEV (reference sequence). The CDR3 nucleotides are TGTGCCAGCAGTTCCGAGGGGGCCAAAAACATTCAGTACTTC. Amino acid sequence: CASSSEGAKNIQYF.

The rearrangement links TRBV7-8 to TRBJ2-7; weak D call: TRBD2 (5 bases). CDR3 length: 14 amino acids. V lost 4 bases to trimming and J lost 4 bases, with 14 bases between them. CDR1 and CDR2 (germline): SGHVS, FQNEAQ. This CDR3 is CASSSRSPGYEQYF. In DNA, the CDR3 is TGTGCCAGCAGCTCCAGGTCCCCGGGGTACGAGCAGTACTTC.

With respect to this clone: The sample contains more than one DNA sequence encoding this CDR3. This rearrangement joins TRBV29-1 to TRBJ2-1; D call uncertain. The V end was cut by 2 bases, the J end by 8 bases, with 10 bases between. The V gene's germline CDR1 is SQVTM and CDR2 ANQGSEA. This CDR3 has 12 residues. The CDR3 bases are TGCAGCGTTGAACTGGTGGGTGATGAGCAGTTCTTC. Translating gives CSVELVGDEQFF.

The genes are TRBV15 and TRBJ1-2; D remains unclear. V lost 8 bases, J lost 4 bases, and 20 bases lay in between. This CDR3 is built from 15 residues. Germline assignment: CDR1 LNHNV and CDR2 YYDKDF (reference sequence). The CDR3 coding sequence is TGTGCCACCGAACAGACGGCTAACCCGGCCTATGGCTACACCTTC. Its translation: CATEQTANPAYGYTF.

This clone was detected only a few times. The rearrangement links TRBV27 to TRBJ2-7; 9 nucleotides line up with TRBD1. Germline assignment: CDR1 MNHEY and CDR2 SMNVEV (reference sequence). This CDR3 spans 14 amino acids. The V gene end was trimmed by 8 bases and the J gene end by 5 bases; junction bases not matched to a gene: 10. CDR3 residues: CASGITTGGDEQYF. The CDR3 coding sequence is TGTGCCAGCGGTATTACTACAGGGGGCGACGAGCAGTACTTC.

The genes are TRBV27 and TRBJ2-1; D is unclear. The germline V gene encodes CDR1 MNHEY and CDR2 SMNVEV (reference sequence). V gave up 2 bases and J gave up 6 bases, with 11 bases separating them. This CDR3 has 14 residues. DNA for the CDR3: TGTGCCAGCAGTTTAGTATCCCCAACCAATGAGCAGTTCTTC. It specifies CASSLVSPTNEQFF.

CDR3 loop: CASRWGNNQPQHF. The CDR3 DNA reads TGTGCCAGCAGGTGGGGGAACAATCAGCCCCAGCATTTT. The V and J genes are TRBV27 and TRBJ1-5, with D possibly TRBD1 on 5 matching bases. The germline V gene encodes CDR1 MNHEY and CDR2 SMNVEV (reference sequence). The V and J ends lost 6 bases and 3 bases respectively, with 9 bases between them. The CDR3 is 13 amino acids.

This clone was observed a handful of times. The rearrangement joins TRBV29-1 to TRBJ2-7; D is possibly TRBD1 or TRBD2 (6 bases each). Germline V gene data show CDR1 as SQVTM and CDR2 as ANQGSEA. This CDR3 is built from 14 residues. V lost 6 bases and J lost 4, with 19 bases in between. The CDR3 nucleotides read TGCAGCGTCGGGGGCACAGGGACTCCATACGAGCAGTACTTC. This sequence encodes CSVGGTGTPYEQYF.

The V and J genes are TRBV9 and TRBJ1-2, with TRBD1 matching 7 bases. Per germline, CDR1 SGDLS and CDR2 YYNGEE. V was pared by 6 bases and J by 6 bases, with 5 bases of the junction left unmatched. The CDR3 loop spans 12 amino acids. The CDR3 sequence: CASTEGQNGYTF. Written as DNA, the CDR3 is TGTGCCAGCACCGAGGGACAGAATGGCTACACCTTC.

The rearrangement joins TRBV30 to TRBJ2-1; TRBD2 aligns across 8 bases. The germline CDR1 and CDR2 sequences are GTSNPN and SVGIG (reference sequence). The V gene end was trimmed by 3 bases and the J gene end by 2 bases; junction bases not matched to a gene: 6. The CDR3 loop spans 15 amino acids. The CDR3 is CAWRLRGGTYNEQFF. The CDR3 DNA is TGTGCCTGGAGGCTACGGGGGGGGACCTACAATGAGCAGTTCTTC.

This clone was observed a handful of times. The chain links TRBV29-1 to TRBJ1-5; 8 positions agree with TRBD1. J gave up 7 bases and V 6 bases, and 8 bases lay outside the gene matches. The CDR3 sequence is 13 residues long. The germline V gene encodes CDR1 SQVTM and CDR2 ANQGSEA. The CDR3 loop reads CSVAQGARQPQHF. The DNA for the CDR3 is TGCAGCGTCGCGCAGGGGGCGCGACAGCCCCAGCATTTT. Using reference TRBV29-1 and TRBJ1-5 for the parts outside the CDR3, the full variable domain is SAVISQKPSRDICQRGTSLTIQCQVDSQVTMMFWYRQQPGQSLTLIATANQGSEATYESGFVIDKFPISRPNLTFSTLTVSNMSPEDSSIYLCSVAQGARQPQHFGDGTRLSIL.

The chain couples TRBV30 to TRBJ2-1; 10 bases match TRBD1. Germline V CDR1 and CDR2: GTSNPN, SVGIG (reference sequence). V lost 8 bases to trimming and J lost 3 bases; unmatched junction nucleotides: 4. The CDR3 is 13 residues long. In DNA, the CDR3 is TGTGCCCGCCGGGACAGGGGCTACAATGAGCAGTTCTTC. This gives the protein CARRDRGYNEQFF.

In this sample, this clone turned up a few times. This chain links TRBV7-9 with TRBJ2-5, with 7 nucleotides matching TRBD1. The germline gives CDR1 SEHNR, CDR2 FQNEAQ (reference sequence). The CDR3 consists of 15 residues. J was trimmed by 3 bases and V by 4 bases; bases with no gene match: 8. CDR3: CASSSTRDRKETQYF. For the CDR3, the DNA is TGTGCCAGCAGCTCGACACGGGACAGAAAAGAGACCCAGTACTTC.

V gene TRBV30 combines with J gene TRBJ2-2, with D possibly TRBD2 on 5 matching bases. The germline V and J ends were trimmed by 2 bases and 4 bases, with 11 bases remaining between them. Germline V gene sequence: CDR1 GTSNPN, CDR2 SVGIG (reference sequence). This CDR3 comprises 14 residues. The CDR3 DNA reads TGTGCCTGGAGTCACGGGGAAGGCACCGGGGAGCTGTTTTTT. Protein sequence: CAWSHGEGTGELFF.

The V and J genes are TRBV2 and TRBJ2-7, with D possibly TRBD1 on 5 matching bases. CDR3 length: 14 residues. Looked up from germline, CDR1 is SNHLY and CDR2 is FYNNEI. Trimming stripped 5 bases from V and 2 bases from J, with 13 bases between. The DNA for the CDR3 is TGTGCCAGCAGTATGCAGGGTGGCGCCTACGAGCAGTACTTC. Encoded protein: CASSMQGGAYEQYF.

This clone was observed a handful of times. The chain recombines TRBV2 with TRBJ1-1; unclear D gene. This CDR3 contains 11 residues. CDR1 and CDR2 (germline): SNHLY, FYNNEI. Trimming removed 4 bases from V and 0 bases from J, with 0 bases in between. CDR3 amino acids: CASSVNTEAFF. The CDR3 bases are TGTGCCAGCAGTGTGAACACTGAAGCTTTCTTT.

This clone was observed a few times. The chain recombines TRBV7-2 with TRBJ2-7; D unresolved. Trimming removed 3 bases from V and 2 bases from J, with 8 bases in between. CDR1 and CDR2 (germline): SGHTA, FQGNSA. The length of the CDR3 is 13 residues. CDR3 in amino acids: CASSFGPPYEQYF. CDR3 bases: TGTGCCAGCAGCTTCGGTCCGCCCTACGAGCAGTACTTC.

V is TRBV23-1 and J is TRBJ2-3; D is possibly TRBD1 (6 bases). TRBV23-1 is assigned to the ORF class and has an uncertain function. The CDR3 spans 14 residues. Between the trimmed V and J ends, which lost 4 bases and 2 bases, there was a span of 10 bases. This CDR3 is CASSRKGVTDTQYF. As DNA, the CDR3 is TGCGCCAGCAGTCGGAAGGGGGTCACAGATACGCAGTATTTT.

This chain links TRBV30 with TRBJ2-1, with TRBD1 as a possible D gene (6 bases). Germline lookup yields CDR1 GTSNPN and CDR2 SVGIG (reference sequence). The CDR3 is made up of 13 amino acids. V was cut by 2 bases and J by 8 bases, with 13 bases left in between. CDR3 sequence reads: CAWSLGRGDEQFF. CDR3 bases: TGTGCCTGGAGTCTGGGCAGGGGCGATGAGCAGTTCTTC.

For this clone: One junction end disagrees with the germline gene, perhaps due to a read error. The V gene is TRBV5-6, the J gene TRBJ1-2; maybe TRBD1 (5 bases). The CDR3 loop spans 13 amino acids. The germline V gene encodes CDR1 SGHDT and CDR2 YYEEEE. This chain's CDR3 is CASRLGTWHGYTF. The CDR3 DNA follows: TGTGCCAGCAGATTGGGGACTTGGCACGGCTACACCTTC.

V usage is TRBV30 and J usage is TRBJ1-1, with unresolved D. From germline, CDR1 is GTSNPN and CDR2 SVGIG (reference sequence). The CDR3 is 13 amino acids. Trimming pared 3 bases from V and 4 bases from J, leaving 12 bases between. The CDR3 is CAWSIGLSTEAFF. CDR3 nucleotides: TGTGCCTGGAGCATAGGGTTGAGCACTGAAGCTTTCTTT.

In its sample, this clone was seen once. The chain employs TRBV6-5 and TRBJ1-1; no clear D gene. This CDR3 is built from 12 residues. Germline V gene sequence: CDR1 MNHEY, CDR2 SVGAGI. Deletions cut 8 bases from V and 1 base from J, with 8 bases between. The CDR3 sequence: CASFEENTEAFF. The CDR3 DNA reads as TGTGCCAGCTTCGAGGAGAACACTGAAGCTTTCTTT.

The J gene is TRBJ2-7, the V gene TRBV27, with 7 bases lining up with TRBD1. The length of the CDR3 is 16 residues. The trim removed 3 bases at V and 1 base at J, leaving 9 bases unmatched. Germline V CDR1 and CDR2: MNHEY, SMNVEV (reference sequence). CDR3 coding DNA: TGTGCCAGCAGTTTCGGATGGCTGACAGGGTCCTACGAGCAGTACTTC. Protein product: CASSFGWLTGSYEQYF.

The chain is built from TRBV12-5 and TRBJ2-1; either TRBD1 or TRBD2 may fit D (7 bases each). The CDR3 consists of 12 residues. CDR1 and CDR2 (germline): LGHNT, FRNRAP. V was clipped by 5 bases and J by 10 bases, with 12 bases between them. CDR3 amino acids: CASGQGGPEQFF. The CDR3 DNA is TGTGCTAGTGGTCAGGGGGGGCCAGAGCAGTTCTTC.

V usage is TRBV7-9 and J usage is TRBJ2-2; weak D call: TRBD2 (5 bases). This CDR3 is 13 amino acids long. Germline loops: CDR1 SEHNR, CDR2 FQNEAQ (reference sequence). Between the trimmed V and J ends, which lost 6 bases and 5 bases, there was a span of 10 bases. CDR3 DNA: TGTGCCAGCAGACCTCCGGGGACCGGGGAGCTGTTTTTT. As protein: CASRPPGTGELFF. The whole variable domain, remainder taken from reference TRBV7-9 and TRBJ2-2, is DTGVSQNPRHKITKRGQNVTFRCDPISEHNRLYWYRQTLGQGPEFLTYFQNEAQLEKSRLLSDRFSAERPKGSFSTLEIQRTEQGDSAMYLCASRPPGTGELFFGEGSRLTVL.

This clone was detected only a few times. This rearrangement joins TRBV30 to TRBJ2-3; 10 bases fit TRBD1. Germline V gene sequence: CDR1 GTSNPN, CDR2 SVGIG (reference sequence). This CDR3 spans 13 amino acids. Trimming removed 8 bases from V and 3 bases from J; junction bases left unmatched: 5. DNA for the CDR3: TGTGCCACCTCGGGACAGGGGACAGATACGCAGTATTTT. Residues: CATSGQGTDTQYF. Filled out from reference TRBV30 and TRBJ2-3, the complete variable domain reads SQTIHQWPATLVQPVGSPLSLECTVEGTSNPNLYWYRQAAGRGLQLLFYSVGIGQISSEVPQNLSASRPQDRQFILSSKKLLLSDSGFYLCATSGQGTDTQYFGPGTRLTVL.